These T cell receptor beta chains were read from a single sample in a study of blood T cell repertoires in COVID-19. The repertoire was sequenced with immunoSEQ multiplex PCR; TCRdb's copy has only in-frame clones and lacks some. The table shows approximately 200,000 clones, with approximately 85% occurring only once. The sequenced sample consisted of peripheral blood. The receptors here all came from a man in his fifties or sixties with acute or convalescent COVID-19. Each CDR3 is given with its conserved first and last residue. D genes are given only for firm matches. Clone size appears in some rows only: once, few, many, or a class for an expanded clone.

CDR3,DNA,J,V,D,size
CASRGTSGYYEQYF,TGCGCCAGCAGAGGGACTAGCGGATACTACGAGCAGTACTTC,TRBJ2-7,TRBV10-1,TRBD2,.
CAWSRRGLAGGQIPGELFF,TGTGCCTGGAGTCGCCGGGGACTAGCGGGAGGGCAGATCCCCGGGGAGCTGTTTTTT,TRBJ2-2,TRBV30,TRBD2,.
CSVERDRGDEQYF,TGCAGCGTTGAACGGGACAGGGGGGACGAGCAGTACTTC,TRBJ2-7,TRBV29-1,TRBD1,.
CARPSGSLLYEQYF,TGTGCGCGGCCGAGCGGGAGTCTTCTTTACGAGCAGTACTTC,TRBJ2-7,TRBV30,TRBD2,.
CASSKEGGGKTDTQYF,TGTGCCAGCAGCAAAGAAGGGGGAGGGAAGACAGATACGCAGTATTTT,TRBJ2-3,TRBV21-1,.,.
CASSLTRQNSNQPQHF,TGTGCCAGCAGTTTAACCAGACAGAATAGCAATCAGCCCCAGCATTTT,TRBJ1-5,TRBV27,.,few
CSVRRGQGANEQYF,TGCAGCGTCCGGAGGGGACAGGGGGCTAACGAGCAGTACTTC,TRBJ2-7,TRBV29-1,TRBD1,.
CASSLLGQGASGNTIYF,TGTGCCAGCAGCTTATTGGGACAGGGGGCCTCTGGAAACACCATATATTTT,TRBJ1-3,TRBV11-2,TRBD1,.
CASSAGGRNQPQHF,TGTGCCAGCTCGGCGGGCGGCCGCAATCAGCCCCAGCATTTT,TRBJ1-5,TRBV18,.,.
CASSLSRRTANTGELFF,TGTGCCAGCAGTTTATCCCGCCGGACAGCGAACACCGGGGAGCTGTTTTTT,TRBJ2-2,TRBV27,.,.
CASSPGTGVTREQYF,TGCGCCAGCAGCCCGGGGACAGGGGTAACTCGCGAGCAGTACTTC,TRBJ2-7,TRBV5-1,TRBD1,.
CASSLRSGGSYEQYF,TGTGCCAGCAGCTTAAGATCGGGAGGGTCCTACGAGCAGTACTTC,TRBJ2-7,TRBV7-2,TRBD2,.
CASSPRTEADTQYF,TGTGCCAGCAGCCCCCGGACAGAAGCAGATACGCAGTATTTT,TRBJ2-3,TRBV11-2,.,.
CASRPPGRTEAFF,TGTGCCAGCAGACCCCCAGGGAGGACTGAAGCTTTCTTT,TRBJ1-1,TRBV12-3/TRBV12-4,.,.
CTSSGLGGKNIQYF,TGCACCAGCAGCGGGTTGGGGGGGAAAAACATTCAGTACTTC,TRBJ2-4,TRBV1,.,many
CASTPGLAIYEQYF,TGTGCCAGCACCCCGGGACTAGCGATCTACGAGCAGTACTTC,TRBJ2-7,TRBV28,TRBD2,.
CATSRRDRGFNQPQHF,TGTGCCACCAGCAGAAGGGACAGGGGGTTCAATCAGCCCCAGCATTTT,TRBJ1-5,TRBV15,TRBD1,.
CASSPRTSGITDTQYF,TGTGCCAGCAGCCCCCGGACTAGCGGGATTACAGATACGCAGTATTTT,TRBJ2-3,TRBV3-1/TRBV3-2,TRBD2,.
CASSEVGGSGANVLTF,TGTGCCAGCAGTGAAGTAGGGGGTTCCGGGGCCAACGTCCTGACTTTC,TRBJ2-6,TRBV6-1,.,.
CASSSPYYTGELFF,TGTGCCAGCAGTTCACCCTACTACACCGGGGAGCTGTTTTTT,TRBJ2-2,TRBV28,.,.
CASRQRGNSYEQYF,TGTGCCAGTAGACAGCGGGGAAACTCCTACGAGCAGTACTTC,TRBJ2-7,TRBV19,TRBD2,.
CASSLTGGTNYGYTF,TGTGCCAGCAGCTTAACCGGGGGAACCAACTATGGCTACACCTTC,TRBJ1-2,TRBV11-1,.,.
CASSQVGRRNEQFF,TGTGCCAGCAGCCAAGTGGGTAGGAGAAATGAGCAGTTCTTC,TRBJ2-1,TRBV4-2,.,few
CASSLAEGAGYGYTF,TGTGCCAGCAGCTTAGCGGAGGGGGCCGGGTATGGCTACACCTTC,TRBJ1-2,TRBV11-2,TRBD1,.
CASSAGQGVSTGELFF,TGTGCCAGCAGCGCCGGACAGGGGGTCAGCACCGGGGAGCTGTTTTTT,TRBJ2-2,TRBV7-9,TRBD1,once
CASSYAQGASYEQYF,TGTGCCAGCAGTTACGCCCAGGGGGCCTCCTACGAGCAGTACTTC,TRBJ2-7,TRBV6-2/TRBV6-3,TRBD1,.
CASSFIGRNTEAFF,TGTGCCAGCAGCTTTATCGGGAGAAACACTGAAGCTTTCTTT,TRBJ1-1,TRBV9,.,.
CASSLGGQGRNQPQHF,TGTGCCAGCAGCTTAGGGGGCCAGGGCCGGAATCAGCCCCAGCATTTT,TRBJ1-5,TRBV7-2,.,.
CASSTGGVRGQPQHF,TGTGCCAGCAGCACAGGCGGGGTTCGGGGTCAGCCCCAGCATTTT,TRBJ1-5,TRBV9,.,.
CASCKRGKTGELFF,TGTGCCAGCTGTAAAAGGGGAAAGACCGGGGAGCTGTTTTTT,TRBJ2-2,TRBV27,.,.
CASSLQGARADTQYF,TGTGCCAGCAGCCTACAGGGGGCGCGGGCAGATACGCAGTATTTT,TRBJ2-3,TRBV2,TRBD1,.